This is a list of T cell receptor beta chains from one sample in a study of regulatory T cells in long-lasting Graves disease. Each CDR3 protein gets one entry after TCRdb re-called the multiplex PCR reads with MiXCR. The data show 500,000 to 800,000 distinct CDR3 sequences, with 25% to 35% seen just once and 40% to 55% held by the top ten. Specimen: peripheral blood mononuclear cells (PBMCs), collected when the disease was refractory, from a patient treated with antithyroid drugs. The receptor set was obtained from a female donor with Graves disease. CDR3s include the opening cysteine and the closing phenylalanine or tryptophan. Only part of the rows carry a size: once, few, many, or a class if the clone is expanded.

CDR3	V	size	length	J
CASSPTGMRSSPLHF	TRBV2	.	15	TRBJ1-6
CASSQSQPIREAFF	TRBV3-1	few	14	TRBJ1-1
CASSLIGNTEAFF	TRBV7-3	many	13	TRBJ1-1
CSVAVRARSTEAFF	TRBV29-1	.	14	TRBJ1-1
CASSLRGQQYSNQPQHF	TRBV27	few	17	TRBJ1-5
CASIPDRRAFF	TRBV6-1	.	11	TRBJ1-1
CASIGLAGDYEQYF	TRBV2	.	14	TRBJ2-7
CASEIGTALGYTF	TRBV6-1	.	13	TRBJ1-2
CASSQGQQSRSRYTF	TRBV3-1	.	15	TRBJ1-2
CASSLDNRFDTGELFF	TRBV12-3/TRBV12-4	few	16	TRBJ2-2
CASSTRPGTPPETQYF	TRBV19	few	16	TRBJ2-5
CASSSGRADGYTF	TRBV11-2	many	13	TRBJ1-2
CASIKSNWGRGLNQPQHF	TRBV28	many	18	TRBJ1-5
CASSPSGYGNRNQPQHF	TRBV18	once	17	TRBJ1-5